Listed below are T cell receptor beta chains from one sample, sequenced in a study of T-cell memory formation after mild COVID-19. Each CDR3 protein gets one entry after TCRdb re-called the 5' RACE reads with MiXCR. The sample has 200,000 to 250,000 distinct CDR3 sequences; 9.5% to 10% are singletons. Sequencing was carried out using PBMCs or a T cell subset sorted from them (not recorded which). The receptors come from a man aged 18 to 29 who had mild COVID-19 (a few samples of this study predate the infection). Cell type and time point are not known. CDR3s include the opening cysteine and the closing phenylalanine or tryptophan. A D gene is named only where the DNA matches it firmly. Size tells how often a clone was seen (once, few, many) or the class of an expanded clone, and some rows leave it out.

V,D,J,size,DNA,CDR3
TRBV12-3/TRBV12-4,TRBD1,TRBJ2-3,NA,TGTGCCAGCAGTGGACAGGGGGACGCAGATACGCAGTATTTT,CASSGQGDADTQYF
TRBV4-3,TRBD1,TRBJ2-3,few,TGCGCCAGCAGCCAAGATTGGGGACAGCGACCGCAGTATTTT,CASSQDWGQRPQYF
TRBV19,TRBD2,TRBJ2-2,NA,TGTGCCAGTAAAGCTCCCGGGACTAGCGGGGGAACGATCTCCGGGGAGCTGTTTTTT,CASKAPGTSGGTISGELFF
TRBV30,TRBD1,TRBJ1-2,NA,TGTGCCTGGGGGACCATCGGGACAGGGGGAAGGAATGGCTACACCTTC,CAWGTIGTGGRNGYTF
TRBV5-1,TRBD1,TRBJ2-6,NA,TGCGCCAGCAGCCAGTGGACAGGGACGAGTACCGGGGCCAACGTCCTGACTTTC,CASSQWTGTSTGANVLTF
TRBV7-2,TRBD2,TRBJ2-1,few,TGTGCCAGCAGCTTAGTAGGGACTAGCGGGGGGATGAATGAGCAGTTCTTC,CASSLVGTSGGMNEQFF
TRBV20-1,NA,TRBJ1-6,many,TGCAGTGCAGCAAGAGGGAGCTCCTATAATTCACCCCTCCACTTT,CSAARGSSYNSPLHF
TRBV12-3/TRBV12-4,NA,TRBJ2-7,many,TGTGCCAGCACCCGTGGGTACGAGCAGTACTTC,CASTRGYEQYF
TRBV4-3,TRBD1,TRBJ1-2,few,TGCGCCAGCAGCCAAGAGGACAGGGGCCCCTATGGCTACACCTTC,CASSQEDRGPYGYTF
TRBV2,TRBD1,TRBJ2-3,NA,TGTGCCAGCAGTCGAGACAGGGGACCAGATACGCAGTATTTT,CASSRDRGPDTQYF
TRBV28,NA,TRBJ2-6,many,TGTGCCAGCAGGTCCGGGACGGAATTCTCTGGGGCCAACGTCCTGACTTTC,CASRSGTEFSGANVLTF
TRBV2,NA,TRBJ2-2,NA,TGTGCCAGCAGTGACCATGGCACCGGGGAGCTGTTTTTT,CASSDHGTGELFF
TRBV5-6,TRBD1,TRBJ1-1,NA,TGTGCCAGCAGCGGGGGGACAGCGAACACTGAAGCTTTCTTT,CASSGGTANTEAFF
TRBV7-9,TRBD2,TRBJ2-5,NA,TGTGCCAGCAGCCCAGGACTAGCCCGAGAGACCCAGTACTTC,CASSPGLARETQYF
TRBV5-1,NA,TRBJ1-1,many,TGCGCCAGCAGCGAAGGGGGTATCGGAACATCAGAAGCTTTCTTT,CASSEGGIGTSEAFF
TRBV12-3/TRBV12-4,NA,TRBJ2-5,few,TGTGCCAGCAGATCTAGCGTCCTGGAGACCCAGTACTTC,CASRSSVLETQYF
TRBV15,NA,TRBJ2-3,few,TGTGCCACCAGCAGAGATTTAGCGGAAGATACGCAGTATTTT,CATSRDLAEDTQYF
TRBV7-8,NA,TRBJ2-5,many,TGTGCCAGCTCGGATAGGGAGACCCAGTACTTC,CASSDRETQYF
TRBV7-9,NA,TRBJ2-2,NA,TGTGCCAGAAGAAGTTTGACGGTCGGGGAGCTGTTTTTT,CARRSLTVGELFF
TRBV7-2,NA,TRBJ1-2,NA,TGTGCCAGCAGCTCCGACGCTTTCGGCTACACCTTC,CASSSDAFGYTF
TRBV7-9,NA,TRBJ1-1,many,TGTGCCAGCAGCGAGATCGGGGGGAACACTGAAGCTTTCTTT,CASSEIGGNTEAFF
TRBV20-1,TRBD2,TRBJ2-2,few,TGCAGTGCTAGAGATGGACGACTAGCGGGGGCCGGGGAGCTGTTTTTT,CSARDGRLAGAGELFF
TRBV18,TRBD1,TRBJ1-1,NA,TGTGCCAGCTCCCCGACAGGGGGCGAAGACACTGAAGCTTTCTTT,CASSPTGGEDTEAFF
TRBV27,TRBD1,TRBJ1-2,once,TGTGCCAGCAGTGCCGGGACAGCATATGGCTACACCTTC,CASSAGTAYGYTF
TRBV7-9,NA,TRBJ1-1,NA,TGTGCCAGCAGCCCTGCGGCGGGGCTCTGGTACACTGAAGCTTTCTTT,CASSPAAGLWYTEAFF
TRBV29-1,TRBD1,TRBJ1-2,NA,TGCAGCGTAAGGGGGGACAGACCTTGGAGAGCTAACTATGGCTACACCTTC,CSVRGDRPWRANYGYTF
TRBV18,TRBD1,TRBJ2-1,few,TGTGCCAGCTCACCCTCGGACAGGGAGAATGAGCAGTTCTTC,CASSPSDRENEQFF
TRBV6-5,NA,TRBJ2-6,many,TGTGCCAGCAGGTCACTTAGCTCTGGGGCCAACGTCCTGACTTTC,CASRSLSSGANVLTF
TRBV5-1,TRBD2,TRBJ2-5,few,TGCGCCAGCAGCAGGGGACTAGCGACGGAGACCCAGTACTTC,CASSRGLATETQYF
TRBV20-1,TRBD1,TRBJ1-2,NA,TGCAGTGCCAAGCTCCCCTTGGCAGGGGGCGCGGGGGGCTACACCTTC,CSAKLPLAGGAGGYTF
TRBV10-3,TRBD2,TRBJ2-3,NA,TGTGCCATCAGTGAGTCCCGACTAGCGGGGAGCACAGATACGCAGTATTTT,CAISESRLAGSTDTQYF
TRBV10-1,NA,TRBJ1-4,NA,TGCGCCAGCCCCAAACGCTCCATGGGGGTTGTATTCACTAATGAAAAACTGTTTTTT,CASPKRSMGVVFTNEKLFF
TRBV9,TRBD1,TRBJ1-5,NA,TGTGCCAGCAGCGCCGGGACAGGGACGGCAGGCAATCAGCCCCAGCATTTT,CASSAGTGTAGNQPQHF
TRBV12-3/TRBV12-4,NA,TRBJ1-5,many,TGTGCCAGCACCCGGGACGGGACCTTTCAGCCCCAGCATTTT,CASTRDGTFQPQHF
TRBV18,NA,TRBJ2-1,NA,TGTGCCAGCTCACCATTCCCCAATGAGCAGTTCTTC,CASSPFPNEQFF
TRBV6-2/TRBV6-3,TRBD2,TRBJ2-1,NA,TGTGCCAGCAGTTACCCTACGACCGGGACTAGCGGGACCAGCTCCTACAATGAGCAGTTCTTC,CASSYPTTGTSGTSSYNEQFF
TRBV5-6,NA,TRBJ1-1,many,TGTGCCAGCAGCTTGGGCATCCAGGCAGGGAACACTGAAGCTTTCTTT,CASSLGIQAGNTEAFF
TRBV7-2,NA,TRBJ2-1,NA,TGTGCCAGCAGCGCCACTGGGGGCAATGAGCAGTTCTTC,CASSATGGNEQFF
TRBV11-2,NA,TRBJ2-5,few,TGTGCCAGCAGCTTAGTAAACCCCCCCCAAGAGACCCAGTACTTC,CASSLVNPPQETQYF
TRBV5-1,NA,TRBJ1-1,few,TGCGCCAGCAGCTTAGAGGCCCCTGAAGCTTTCTTT,CASSLEAPEAFF
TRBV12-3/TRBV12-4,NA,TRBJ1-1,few,TGTGCCAGCAGTTTGGCTTCGTGGGTTAACACTGAAGCTTTCTTT,CASSLASWVNTEAFF
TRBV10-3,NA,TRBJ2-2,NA,TGTGCCATCAGCCCCTCAGTCGTGGGAGGCACCGGGGAGCTGTTTTTT,CAISPSVVGGTGELFF
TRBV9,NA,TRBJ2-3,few,TGTGCCAGCAGCGTTCAGGTGGGGAGTGCAGATACGCAGTATTTT,CASSVQVGSADTQYF
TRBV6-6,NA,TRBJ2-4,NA,TGTGCCAGCAGTTACCCCCCCGGACGAGTAGCCAAAAACATTCAGTACTTC,CASSYPPGRVAKNIQYF
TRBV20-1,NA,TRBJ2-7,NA,TGCAGTGCTAGAGATACTGGGGGGGCCTCCTACGAGCAGTACTTC,CSARDTGGASYEQYF
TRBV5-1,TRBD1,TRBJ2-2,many,TGCGCCAGCAGCCCGGACACAGGGGCAAACACCGGGGAGCTGTTTTTT,CASSPDTGANTGELFF
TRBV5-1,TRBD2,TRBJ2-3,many,TGCGCCAGCAGCTCCGGACTAGCGGTTGTAGATACGCAGTATTTT,CASSSGLAVVDTQYF
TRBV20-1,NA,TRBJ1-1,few,TGCAGTGCTAGAAGACAGCCCATGAACACTGAAGCTTTCTTT,CSARRQPMNTEAFF
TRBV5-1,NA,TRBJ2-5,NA,TGCGCCAGCAGCTTGTCTTCGTTCAGCACGCAAGAGACCCAGTACTTC,CASSLSSFSTQETQYF
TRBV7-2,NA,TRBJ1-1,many,TGTGCCAGCAGCTTAGCGCCGGGACGGATGAACACTGAAGCTTTCTTT,CASSLAPGRMNTEAFF
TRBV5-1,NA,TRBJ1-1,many,TGCGCCAGCAACGTCGCCGGGAACACTGAAGCTTTCTTT,CASNVAGNTEAFF
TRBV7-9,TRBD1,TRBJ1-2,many,TGTGCCAGCAGCTTATGGGACAGAAACTATGGCTACACCTTC,CASSLWDRNYGYTF
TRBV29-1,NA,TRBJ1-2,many,TGCAGCGTTGGTATGGGGGCCCTCGCAGACTATGGCTACACCTTC,CSVGMGALADYGYTF
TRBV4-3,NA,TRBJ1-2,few,TGCGCCAGCAGCCAAGATTCGTCAGGAAGATATGGCTACACCTTC,CASSQDSSGRYGYTF
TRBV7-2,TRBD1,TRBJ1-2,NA,TGTGCCAGCAGCTGGGCGGGACAGGGGAATGGCTACACCTTC,CASSWAGQGNGYTF
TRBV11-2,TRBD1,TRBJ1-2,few,TGTGCCAGCAGCCCCCTCCCACGGGACAGGGGTCCCAACTATGGCTACACCTTC,CASSPLPRDRGPNYGYTF
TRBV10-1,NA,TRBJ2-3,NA,TGCGCCAGCAGTGAGTGGGTTCAGGGCGGGCAGTATTTT,CASSEWVQGGQYF
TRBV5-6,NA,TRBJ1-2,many,TGTGCCAGCAGCTTGGGTCCGGGGGTTTCCTATGGCTACACCTTC,CASSLGPGVSYGYTF